This T cell receptor (beta chain) was captured by sequencing in a study of T-cell reconstitution after alpha-beta-depleted transplantation in children. This clonotype was seen more than once but under ten times. Germline values: CDR1 LGHNA, CDR2 YNFKEQ. The V gene lost 0 bases and the J gene lost 8 bases, with 9 bases spanning the gap. This CDR3 spans 13 amino acids. Preparation of the TCRbeta library involved a method that used unique molecular identifiers. TCRdb reanalysed the PCR reads using MiXCR and keeps one entry per CDR3 protein. The data contain a few hundred thousand distinct CDR3 sequences, approximately 13% of them seen just once; the ten biggest clones take up 5% to 6%.

This clonotype was obtained from a human donor who donated a stem cell graft to a child with combined immunodeficiency. The rearrangement uses TRBV4-2 and TRBJ2-3; D ambiguous. Here the sequenced sample was PBMCs from the stem cell graft donor, taken from the stem cell graft. As DNA, the CDR3 is TGTGCCAGCAGCCAAGATCGGTTGGTTACGCAGTATTTT. Protein: CASSQDRLVTQYF.